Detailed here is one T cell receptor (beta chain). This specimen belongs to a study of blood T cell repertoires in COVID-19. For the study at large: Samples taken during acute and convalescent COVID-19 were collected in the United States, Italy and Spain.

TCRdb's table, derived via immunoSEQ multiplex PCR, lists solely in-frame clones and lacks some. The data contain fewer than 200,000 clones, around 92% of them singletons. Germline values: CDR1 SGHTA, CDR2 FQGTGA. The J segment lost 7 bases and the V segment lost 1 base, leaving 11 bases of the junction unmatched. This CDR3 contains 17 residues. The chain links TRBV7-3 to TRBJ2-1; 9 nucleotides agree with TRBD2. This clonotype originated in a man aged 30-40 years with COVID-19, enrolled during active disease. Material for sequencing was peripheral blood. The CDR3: CASSLMGRGRAGNEQFF. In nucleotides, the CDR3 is TGTGCCAGCAGCTTAATGGGCCGCGGGAGGGCCGGGAATGAGCAGTTCTTC.